These 6 T cell receptor beta chains were sequenced from one sample in a study of PD-1 blockade in classical Hodgkin lymphoma. As for time point: cycle 4 day 1 (C4D1), after 6 weeks of nivolumab. Autologous stem cell transplantation was followed by relapse in every patient, and brentuximab vedotin exposure varied. Libraries were prepared by immunoSEQ multiplex PCR; TCRdb keeps only in-frame clonotypes and omits some of them. The table shows tens of thousands of clones, with around 90% occurring only once. Source: peripheral blood mononuclear cells (PBMCs), taken before the fourth cycle of nivolumab. These receptor sequences come from a human donor with classical Hodgkin lymphoma.

V and J are TRBV18 and TRBJ2-3; the match to TRBD1 covers 10 bases. V gave up 3 bases and J gave up 5 bases; unmatched junction bases: 8. The CDR3 covers 16 residues. Germline assignment: CDR1 KGHSH and CDR2 LQKENI. This chain's CDR3 is CASSPQGQGPGDTQYF. DNA of the CDR3: TGTGCCAGCTCACCCCAGGGACAGGGGCCAGGAGATACGCAGTATTTT.

The chain has TRBV7-3 and TRBJ2-1, with 12 bases lining up with TRBD2. The CDR3 is 15 residues long. Germline CDR1 reads SGHTA; CDR2 reads FQGTGA. V lost 2 bases to trimming and J lost 12 bases; unmatched junction nucleotides: 8. The CDR3 bases are TGTGCCAGCAGCTTAGGGGGGACTAGCGGGTTAGTGCAGTTCTTC. Translated, it gives CASSLGGTSGLVQFF.

V and J are TRBV7-8 and TRBJ2-7, with TRBD1 as a possible D gene (6 bases). Trimming shortened V by 6 bases and J by 1 base, and 16 bases separated the two germline ends. Germline V gene sequence: CDR1 SGHVS, CDR2 FQNEAQ. The CDR3 runs to 15 residues. The CDR3 region has the DNA TGTGCCAGCAGTACACAGGGCTTGGGGTCCTACGAGCAGTACTTC. Its translation: CASSTQGLGSYEQYF.

This rearrangement joins TRBV9 to TRBJ2-1, with D unresolved. Looked up from germline, CDR1 is SGDLS and CDR2 is YYNGEE. The CDR3 sequence is 13 residues long. The ends were cut back, 2 bases at V and 3 bases at J, with 6 bases in the middle. The CDR3 bases are TGTGCCAGCAGCGTTCACAACTACAATGAGCAGTTCTTC. Protein product: CASSVHNYNEQFF.

The CDR3 DNA is TGCGCCAGCAGCTTGGCCAGGCAGCCAGATACGCAGTATTTT. It yields the protein CASSLARQPDTQYF. The chain uses TRBV5-1 and TRBJ2-3, with unresolved D. The CDR3 totals 14 residues. CDR1 is SGHRS, CDR2 YFSETQ, per germline. V lost 0 bases and J 4 bases, leaving 9 bases between the germline ends.

The rearrangement joins TRBV9 to TRBJ2-1; no definite D call. V lost 4 bases and J lost 5, with 13 bases in between. The CDR3 spans 14 residues. Germline V CDR1 and CDR2: SGDLS, YYNGEE. The CDR3 protein is CASSSSVLDNEQFF. For the CDR3, the DNA is TGTGCCAGCAGCTCCTCGGTACTGGACAATGAGCAGTTCTTC.